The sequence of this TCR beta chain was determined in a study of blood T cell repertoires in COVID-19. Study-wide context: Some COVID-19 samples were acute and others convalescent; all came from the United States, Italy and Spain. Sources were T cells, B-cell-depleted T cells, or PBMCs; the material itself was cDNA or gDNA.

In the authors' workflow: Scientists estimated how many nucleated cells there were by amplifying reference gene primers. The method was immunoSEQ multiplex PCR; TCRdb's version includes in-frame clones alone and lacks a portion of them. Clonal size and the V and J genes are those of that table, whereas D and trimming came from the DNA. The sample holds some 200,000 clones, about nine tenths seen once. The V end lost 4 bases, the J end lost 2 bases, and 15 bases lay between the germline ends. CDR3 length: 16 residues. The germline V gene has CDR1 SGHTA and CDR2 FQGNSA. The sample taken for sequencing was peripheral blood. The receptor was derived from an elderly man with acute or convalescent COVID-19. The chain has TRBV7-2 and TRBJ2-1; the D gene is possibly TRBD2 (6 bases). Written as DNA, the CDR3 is TGTGCCAGCAGCTCTGTGGGGGGTGCAACCTACAATGAGCAGTTCTTC. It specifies CASSSVGGATYNEQFF.